The next 17 T cell receptor beta chains were all read from a single sample in a study of shared clonotypes between healthy human individuals (dated by TCRdb to 2019 to 2021). The library was built by means of the immunoSEQ multiplex PCR assay. The table was pulled from immuneACCESS by TCRdb, which kept in-frame rearrangements only. Such tables lose some clones; where checked, under half of the loss comes from unresolved V genes, and the rest has no known cause. Present in this sample are some 530,000 clones, approximately 84% of which were seen just once. The ten largest clones add up to about 13% of the sample. Sample: PBMCs. The receptor source for this set is a woman aged 40 to 55 in good health. Some clones in this sample may be carry-over from other donors' samples.

V is TRBV18 and J is TRBJ2-1; D not certain. Trimming shortened V by 0 bases and J by 0 bases, and 6 bases separated the two germline ends. The CDR3 is 15 amino acids. Germline loops: CDR1 KGHSH, CDR2 LQKENI. The CDR3: CASSPPLFSYNEQFF. The CDR3 nucleotides read TGTGCCAGCTCACCACCTTTGTTCTCCTACAATGAGCAGTTCTTC.

Notes on this clone: A read error likely explains this, since a far larger clone differs by one base. V and J are TRBV5-6 and TRBJ1-2, with 9 bases that match TRBD1. Germline V gene lookup returns CDR1 SGHDT and CDR2 YYEEEE. CDR3 length: 16 residues. Losses at the gene ends were 3 bases for V and 2 bases for J; bases not matched to a gene: 8. The CDR3 spells CASSYLGQGLNYGYTF. As DNA, the CDR3 is TGTGCCAGCAGCTATTTGGGACAGGGATTGAACTATGGCTACACCTTC.

The chain couples TRBV6-1 to TRBJ2-1, with D possibly being TRBD2 (6 bases). The germline CDR1 and CDR2 sequences are MNHNS and SASEGT. There are 15 residues in the CDR3. V dropped 1 base and J dropped 5 bases, with 12 bases sitting between them. CDR3 nucleotides: TGTGCCAGCAGTGAAGGAGCGGAGGGGCACAATGAGCAGTTCTTC. It translates to CASSEGAEGHNEQFF.

V is TRBV6-5 and J is TRBJ1-1; D possibly corresponds to TRBD1 (6 bases). The length of the CDR3 is 15 residues. Trimming took off 0 bases at V and 4 bases at J, with 12 bases between the two ends. Germline V gene data show CDR1 as MNHEY and CDR2 as SVGAGI. CDR3 coding DNA: TGTGCCAGCAGTTACTCGACAGGTTATGGCACTGAAGCTTTCTTT. This translates into CASSYSTGYGTEAFF.

J is TRBJ2-6 and V is TRBV11-2; no firm D call. V gave up 4 bases and J gave up 4 bases, with 8 bases separating them. The CDR3 has 14 amino acids. Germline assignment: CDR1 SGHAT and CDR2 FQNNGV. CDR3 in amino acids: CASSSSRGANVLTF. In nucleotides, the CDR3 is TGTGCCAGCAGCTCTTCTCGGGGGGCCAACGTCCTGACTTTC.

The chain employs TRBV30 and TRBJ2-5; no firm D call. The V end was cut by 1 base, the J end by 5 bases, with 8 bases between. The CDR3 is made up of 12 amino acids. Germline V gives CDR1 GTSNPN, CDR2 SVGIG (reference sequence). The CDR3 DNA is TGTGCCTGGAGTGAGCTGGTGGAGACCCAGTACTTC. Translating gives CAWSELVETQYF.

This clone was seen only a few times. This clone may be a read error of a much larger clone one base away. The chain combines TRBV29-1 with TRBJ2-1; 9 bases map to TRBD2. CDR3 length equals 15 residues. V shed 5 bases, J shed 0 bases, and the junction held 5 bases outside the gene matches. Germline V gene data show CDR1 as SQVTM and CDR2 as ANQGSEA. The CDR3 DNA is TGCAGCGTTAAAATTAGCGGGAGCTCCTACAATGAGCAGTTCTTC. Its protein product is CSVKISGSSYNEQFF.

J is TRBJ1-3 and V is TRBV28; 10 bases match TRBD1. Trimming took 2 bases from V and 2 from J; bases not matched to a gene: 3. This CDR3 has 16 amino acids. Germline-derived CDR1 and CDR2 are MDHEN and SYDVKM. CDR3 nucleotides: TGTGCCAGCAGTTTAACCGGACAGGGGGCTGGAAACACCATATATTTT. Its translation: CASSLTGQGAGNTIYF.

The gene calls are TRBV28 and TRBJ2-3; 9 bases are shared with TRBD1. The germline V gene encodes CDR1 MDHEN and CDR2 SYDVKM. The CDR3 has 16 amino acids. The ends lost 4 bases at V and 2 bases at J; junction bases unmatched: 7. CDR3 nucleotides: TGTGCCAGCAGTTCCGTACAGGGGGCGGCCACAGATACGCAGTATTTT. Translating gives CASSSVQGAATDTQYF.

Concerning this clone: A far larger clone differs by one base, so this is likely a read error. Other DNA variants within this sample encode the same CDR3. The rearrangement uses TRBV28 and TRBJ2-1; D gene ambiguous. Germline V gives CDR1 MDHEN, CDR2 SYDVKM. The CDR3 is 11 amino acids. Trimming pared 6 bases from V and 10 bases from J, leaving 10 bases between. The CDR3 DNA sequence: TGTGCCAGCAGCGCCGTTAAGGAGCAGTTCTTC. Protein: CASSAVKEQFF. The complete variable domain, with remaining parts taken from reference TRBV28 and TRBJ2-1, reads DVKVTQSSRYLVKRTGEKVFLECVQDMDHENMFWYRQDPGLGLRLIYFSYDVKMKEKGDIPEGYSVSREKKERFSLILESASTNQTSMYLCASSAVKEQFFGPGTRLTVL.

The V call is TRBV28, the J call TRBJ1-5; D possibly corresponds to TRBD1 (5 bases). CDR1 is MDHEN and CDR2 is SYDVKM in the germline V gene. V lost 5 bases and J lost 1, with 18 bases in between. CDR3 length: 17 residues. CDR3 sequence (DNA): TGTGCCAGCAGTCCAGGGTTTGCGCCAAGAAGCAATCAGCCCCAGCATTTT. Translated: CASSPGFAPRSNQPQHF.

The V and J genes are TRBV28 and TRBJ2-1; D uncertain. Trimming took off 2 bases at V and 0 bases at J, with 14 bases between the two ends. The CDR3 consists of 17 residues. Germline V gives CDR1 MDHEN, CDR2 SYDVKM. The DNA for the CDR3 is TGTGCCAGCAGTTTAAGGCTGTGGGGTCTCTCCTACAATGAGCAGTTCTTC. Residues: CASSLRLWGLSYNEQFF.

This clone was seen a single time. V is TRBV4-2 and J is TRBJ2-3; no firm D call. There are 14 residues in the CDR3. Trimming removed 3 bases at V and 2 bases at J, with 9 bases between. The germline V gene encodes CDR1 LGHNA and CDR2 YNFKEQ. For the CDR3, the DNA is TGTGCCAGCAGCCATCCTTCAACCACAGATACGCAGTATTTT. This codes for CASSHPSTTDTQYF.

The chain links TRBV2 to TRBJ2-6, with 7 bases matching TRBD2. Germline V gene data show CDR1 as SNHLY and CDR2 as FYNNEI. The CDR3 sequence is 16 residues long. The V segment lost 5 bases and the J segment 1 base; nucleotides outside the gene matches: 5. In nucleotides, the CDR3 is TGTGCCAGCAGTCCCCCTAGCGGTTCTGGGGCCAACGTCCTGACTTTC. Its protein product is CASSPPSGSGANVLTF.

The V call is TRBV5-1, the J call TRBJ2-5; TRBD1 matches at 9 bases. V shed 4 bases, J shed 5 bases, and the junction held 9 bases outside the gene matches. Germline-derived CDR1 and CDR2 are SGHRS and YFSETQ. The CDR3 has 15 residues. CDR3 in amino acids: CASSPGTGQLETQYF. The CDR3 nucleotides are TGCGCCAGCAGCCCAGGGACAGGGCAGTTGGAGACCCAGTACTTC.

This clone has more than one count but fewer than ten. The gene calls are TRBV2 and TRBJ2-2; no definite D call. Germline CDR1 is SNHLY and CDR2 is FYNNEI. Trimming took off 8 bases at V and 7 bases at J, with 20 bases between the two ends. The CDR3 length is 15 residues. The CDR3 spells CASRVGLFGVGELFF. For the CDR3, the DNA is TGTGCCAGCCGCGTGGGTCTCTTTGGGGTCGGGGAGCTGTTTTTT.

This sequence joins TRBV5-1 and TRBJ1-4; TRBD1 is a possible D gene (6 bases). The CDR3 totals 17 residues. Trimming pared 6 bases from V and 0 bases from J, leaving 18 bases between. CDR1 is SGHRS and CDR2 is YFSETQ in the germline V gene. This CDR3 reads CASKPRTQGSTNEKLFF. The CDR3 bases are TGCGCCAGCAAGCCGAGGACACAGGGATCAACTAATGAAAAACTGTTTTTT.